The source of this T cell receptor beta chain is a study of cytomegalovirus exposure and HLA in healthy donors. Study-wide background: Previous work identified around 120 million unique TCR beta sequences from about 179 million T cells. Whole-study findings and limits: TCR beta sequences numbering 15,000 to 20,000 were associated with HLA alleles at 0.05 false discovery rate in a later analysis. Most TCR beta V segments were productive about 90% or about 30% of the time in an earlier analysis.

With respect to this clone: Its antigen is still unknown.

The donors were healthy bone marrow donors. Germline V gene sequence: CDR1 MNHNY, CDR2 SVGAGI (reference sequence). This CDR3 is 16 amino acids long. Trimming removed 1 base at V and 3 bases at J, with 13 bases between. The PCR ran on 60 Vbeta and 13 Jbeta primers. Sequenced by immunoSEQ multiplex PCR; TCRdb stores in-frame clones only, minus some. The sample consists of some 150,000 clones, roughly 79% of them appearing once. The V and J genes are TRBV6-6 and TRBJ1-5; TRBD1 might be the D (5 bases). Sequences were obtained from PBMCs. This receptor was obtained from a man aged 18 to 30 in good health and CMV-seronegative. This chain's CDR3 is CASSYWGGSNNQPQHF. The CDR3 region has the DNA TGTGCCAGCAGTTACTGGGGGGGAAGTAACAATCAGCCCCAGCATTTT.